The 3 T cell receptor beta chains given below trace back to one sample, sequenced in a study of blood T cells in healthy people across ages (dated by TCRdb to the mid-2010s). Library preparation was by 5' RACE. The instrument given in TCRdb is Illumina HiSeq 2500. A second PCR of about 6 to 11 cycles was performed with a sample-barcoded 5' primer and a J-beta primer mix. TCRdb itself trimmed the public reads at Q25 with fastp, ran MiXCR and retained productive beta chains. For every CDR3 protein sequence, its rows merge into one entry that carries the most common genes and DNA. Recorded for this sample are 650,000 to 800,000 distinct CDR3 sequences; about 51% of them occurred a single time. The ten largest make up about 14% of the sample. The sequenced material came from blood. These receptors all stem from a woman of 80 years or more in good health.

CDR3 region: CASSSGLKRYEQYF. CDR3 nucleotides: TGTGCCAGCAGCTCCGGACTCAAGCGCTACGAGCAGTACTTC. V usage is TRBV7-2 and J usage is TRBJ2-7; D possibly corresponds to TRBD2 (5 bases). The CDR3 runs to 14 residues. Germline values: CDR1 SGHTA, CDR2 FQGNSA. The V end was cut by 4 bases, the J end by 3 bases, with 13 bases between. Based on the CDR3 plus reference TRBV7-2 and TRBJ2-7, the full variable domain is GAGVSQSPSNKVTEKGKDVELRCDPISGHTALYWYRQSLGQGLEFLIYFQGNSAPDKSGLPSDRFSAERTGGSVSTLTIQRTQQEDSAVYLCASSSGLKRYEQYFGPGTRLTVT.

This clonotype occurred once. The V and J genes are TRBV20-1 and TRBJ2-7; D is ambiguous. Germline CDR1 reads DFQATT; CDR2 reads SNEGSKA (reference sequence). V was cut by 5 bases and J by 0 bases, with 17 bases left in between. This CDR3 has 15 amino acids. DNA of the CDR3: TGCAGTGCTTCGCGCCCGGGCAGCATCTCCTACGAGCAGTACTTC. Translating gives CSASRPGSISYEQYF.

The chain employs TRBV5-1 and TRBJ2-1; 10 bases match TRBD2. The CDR3 sequence is 15 residues long. Germline V gene sequence: CDR1 SGHRS, CDR2 YFSETQ. J was trimmed by 9 bases and V by 4 bases; bases with no gene match: 10. In DNA form, the CDR3 reads TGCGCCAGCAGCCCTGGGACTAGCGAGATGGGTGAGCAGTTCTTC. Its translation is CASSPGTSEMGEQFF.